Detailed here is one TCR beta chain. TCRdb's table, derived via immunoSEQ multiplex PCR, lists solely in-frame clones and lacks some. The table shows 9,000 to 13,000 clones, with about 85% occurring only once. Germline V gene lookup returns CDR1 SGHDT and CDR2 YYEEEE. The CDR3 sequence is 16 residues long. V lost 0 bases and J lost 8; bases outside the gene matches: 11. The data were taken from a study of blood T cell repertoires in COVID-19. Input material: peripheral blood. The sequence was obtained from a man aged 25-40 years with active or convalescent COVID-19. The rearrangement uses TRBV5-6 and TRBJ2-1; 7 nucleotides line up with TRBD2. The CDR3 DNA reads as TGTGCCAGCAGCTTGGCCCTACGCGGGGGAGGAGATGAGCAGTTCTTC. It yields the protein CASSLALRGGGDEQFF.